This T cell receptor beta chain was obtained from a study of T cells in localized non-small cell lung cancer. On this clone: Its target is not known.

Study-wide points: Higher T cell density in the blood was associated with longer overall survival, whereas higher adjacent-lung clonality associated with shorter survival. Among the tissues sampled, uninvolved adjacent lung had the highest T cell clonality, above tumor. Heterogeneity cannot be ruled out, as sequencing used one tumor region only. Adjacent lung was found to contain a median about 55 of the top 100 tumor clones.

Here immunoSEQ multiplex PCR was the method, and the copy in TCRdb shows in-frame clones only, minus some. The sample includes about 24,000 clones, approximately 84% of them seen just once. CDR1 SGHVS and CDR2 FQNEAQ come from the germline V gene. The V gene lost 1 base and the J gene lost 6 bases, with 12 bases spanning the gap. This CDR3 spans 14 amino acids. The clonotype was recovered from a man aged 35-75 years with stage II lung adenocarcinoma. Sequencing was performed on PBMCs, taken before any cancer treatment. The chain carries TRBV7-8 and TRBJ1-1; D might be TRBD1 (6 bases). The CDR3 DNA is TGTGCCAGCAGCTTAGTCAGGGGCCCGGCTGAAGCTTTCTTT. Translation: CASSLVRGPAEAFF.